These 16 T cell receptor beta chains came from one sample sequenced in a study of graft-versus-host responses after intestinal transplantation. Antigen specificity for these receptors is unknown. The data were produced by immunoSEQ multiplex PCR, yet TCRdb's version contains in-frame clones alone and is incomplete. The profile shows 100,000 to 140,000 clones, approximately 88% of them singletons. This material consisted of unstimulated CD4+ T cells sorted from spleen or lymph node cells, taken before transplant. Receptors were obtained from a human donor who was the organ donor for an intestinal transplant.

The chain combines TRBV5-1 with TRBJ2-1; 10 positions match TRBD2. V was clipped by 0 bases and J by 6 bases; unmatched bases: 9. The CDR3 spans 17 residues. From germline, CDR1 is SGHRS and CDR2 YFSETQ. The CDR3 DNA reads as TGCGCCAGCAGCTTGGGTAGCGGGGGGCAGGGTGTCAATGAGCAGTTCTTC. It specifies CASSLGSGGQGVNEQFF.

The chain is built from TRBV2 and TRBJ1-1; D not resolved. This CDR3 region has 13 residues. The V end lost 6 bases, the J end lost 1 base, and 9 bases lay between the germline ends. CDR1 is SNHLY, CDR2 FYNNEI, per germline. CDR3 DNA sequence: TGTGCCAGCAGCTCAACCTGGAACACTGAAGCTTTCTTT. It is translated as CASSSTWNTEAFF.

J is TRBJ2-7 and V is TRBV7-2; no firm D call. The CDR3 is 13 amino acids. Trimming left V 3 bases short and J 2 bases short, with 8 bases between. In germline, CDR1 is SGHTA, CDR2 FQGNSA. Here the CDR3 DNA reads TGTGCCAGCAGCTTCAGCAGAGCCTACGAGCAGTACTTC. Its translation is CASSFSRAYEQYF.

The chain employs TRBV14 and TRBJ2-1; D perhaps matches TRBD2 (6 bases). V gave up 5 bases and J gave up 8 bases, with 22 bases separating them. The CDR3 is made up of 16 amino acids. CDR1 is SGHDN and CDR2 is FVKESK in the germline V gene. CDR3 in DNA: TGTGCCAGCAGCGGGCGGACTACCGGCCGCAACCATGAGCAGTTCTTC. It yields the protein CASSGRTTGRNHEQFF. The full variable domain, with the rest looked up from reference TRBV14 and TRBJ2-1, is EAGVTQFPSHSVIEKGQTVTLRCDPISGHDNLYWYRRVMGKEIKFLLHFVKESKQDESGMPNNRFLAERTGGTYSTLKVQPAELEDSGVYFCASSGRTTGRNHEQFFGPGTRLTVL.

V gene TRBV6-1 combines with J gene TRBJ1-5; 9 bases align to TRBD1. Germline trimming cut 4 bases from V and 4 bases from J; bases unmatched to any gene: 5. CDR3 length equals 15 residues. The germline V gene has CDR1 MNHNS and CDR2 SASEGT. As DNA, the CDR3 is TGTGCCAGCAGTGTCTCCGGGACAGGGAATCAGCCCCAGCATTTT. Encoded protein: CASSVSGTGNQPQHF.

As to this clone: This same CDR3 is encoded by further DNA sequences in the sample. CDR3 coding DNA: TGTGCCAGCAGCGTAGGTCGGGAGGGTGAGGGGGAGCTGTTTTTT. The encoded protein is CASSVGREGEGELFF. The chain has TRBV9 and TRBJ2-2, with 8 bases that match TRBD2. CDR1 and CDR2 (germline): SGDLS, YYNGEE. Trimming removed 0 bases from V and 8 bases from J; junction bases left unmatched: 6. The CDR3 extends over 15 amino acids.

This chain connects TRBV7-9 to TRBJ2-1; D is perhaps TRBD1 (6 bases). The CDR3 spans 14 residues. Germline V gives CDR1 SEHNR, CDR2 FQNEAQ (reference sequence). The germline V and J ends were trimmed by 3 bases and 4 bases, with 10 bases remaining between them. CDR3 coding DNA: TGTGCCAGCAGCTTCCGGGACACGTACAATGAGCAGTTCTTC. Its protein product is CASSFRDTYNEQFF.

This clone was recorded a few times. Compared with germline, one end of the junction differs, possibly owing to a read error. The J gene is TRBJ2-7, the V gene TRBV11-3; a possible D gene is TRBD2 (5 bases). The CDR3 has 14 residues. In germline, CDR1 is SGHNT, CDR2 YENEEA. DNA for the CDR3: TGTGCCAGCAGTTTGGACTTCTCTTCCTTCGAGCAGTACTTC. The encoded protein is CASSLDFSSFEQYF.

The chain couples TRBV6-4 to TRBJ1-2; 7 bases align to TRBD1. After removal of 6 bases from V and 4 bases from J, the junction contained 11 bases not matched to a gene. The germline gives CDR1 MRHNA, CDR2 SNTAGT. CDR3 length: 15 residues. The CDR3, as DNA: TGTGCCAGCAGCCCAGGGGGGACAAGAGGCTATGGCTACACCTTC. This encodes CASSPGGTRGYGYTF.

A note on this clone: Other DNA sequences in this sample translate to the same CDR3. The chain couples TRBV19 to TRBJ2-5, with D hard to call. This CDR3 spans 12 amino acids. Germline lookup yields CDR1 LNHDA and CDR2 SQIVND (reference sequence). The V and J ends lost 2 bases and 4 bases respectively, with 5 bases between them. CDR3 coding DNA: TGTGCCAGTAGTATAAAAGGAGAGACCCAGTACTTC. It encodes CASSIKGETQYF.

This chain uses TRBV29-1 with TRBJ1-2, with D perhaps matching TRBD1 (6 bases). The CDR3 is 12 residues long. With 7 bases removed from V and 1 base from J, the gap between germline ends came to 10 bases. The V gene's germline CDR1 is SQVTM and CDR2 ANQGSEA. The DNA of the CDR3 is TGCAGCGAAGGACAGAGTAACTATGGCTACACCTTC. Its translation: CSEGQSNYGYTF.

The J gene is TRBJ2-5, the V gene TRBV7-3, with D possibly being TRBD1 (5 bases). The CDR3 spans 17 residues. The V and J ends lost 1 base and 3 bases respectively, with 18 bases between them. CDR1 is SGHTA and CDR2 is FQGTGA in the germline V gene. The CDR3 reads CASSLNPPKTVKETQYF. The CDR3 coding sequence is TGTGCCAGCAGCTTAAACCCCCCAAAGACAGTTAAAGAGACCCAGTACTTC.

The chain recombines TRBV5-6 with TRBJ2-7, with D perhaps matching TRBD2 (5 bases). The germline CDR1 and CDR2 sequences are SGHDT and YYEEEE. The V end lost 0 bases, the J end lost 3 bases, and 7 bases lay between the germline ends. CDR3 length equals 13 residues. CDR3 loop: CASSLVAGYEQYF. In DNA, the CDR3 is TGTGCCAGCAGCTTGGTTGCGGGCTACGAGCAGTACTTC.

The J gene is TRBJ2-2, the V gene TRBV7-2; the match to TRBD2 covers 8 bases. V shed 2 bases and J 1 base; nucleotides not matched to a gene: 3. CDR1 is SGHTA, CDR2 FQGNSA, per germline. The CDR3 is made up of 16 amino acids. In nucleotides, the CDR3 is TGTGCCAGCAGCTTATGGGGACTAGGGAACACCGGGGAGCTGTTTTTT. Its translation is CASSLWGLGNTGELFF.

V usage is TRBV30 and J usage is TRBJ1-1, with TRBD1 matching over 9 bases. The CDR3 covers 16 residues. J was trimmed by 5 bases and V by 3 bases; bases with no gene match: 13. Germline-derived CDR1 and CDR2 are GTSNPN and SVGIG (reference sequence). CDR3 region: CAWRRDRALLGTEAFF. Written as DNA, the CDR3 is TGTGCCTGGAGGCGGGACAGGGCCTTACTTGGGACTGAAGCTTTCTTT.

The chain has TRBV7-9 and TRBJ2-5, with TRBD2 matching 10 bases. CDR3 size: 15 residues. The germline V gene encodes CDR1 SEHNR and CDR2 FQNEAQ (reference sequence). The junction had 8 bases not matched to a gene; V was cut back by 5 bases and J by 5 bases. CDR3 DNA: TGTGCCAGCAGCCCGAGCGGGAGGGCCGTGGAGACCCAGTACTTC. Its protein is CASSPSGRAVETQYF.